The 18 T cell receptor beta chains presented below share a single source sample, sequenced in a study of beta chain features in type 1 diabetes. Which antigens these TCRs recognize remains unknown. Study conclusions and caveats: Type 1 diabetes patients had moderately but significantly shorter TCRB CDR3s in all four CD4+ subsets.

The study reverse transcribed the entire isolated RNA, so it sequenced expressed TCRB transcripts. Some clones are missing from TCRdb's copy, which holds only in-frame ones; the method was immunoSEQ multiplex PCR. This sample has a few hundred thousand clones, with roughly 13% found just once. Source material: naive CD4+ T cells from blood. The receptors stem from a woman in her late teens or twenties with type 1 diabetes.

The chain has TRBV5-1 and TRBJ1-2, with unresolved D. In germline, CDR1 is SGHRS, CDR2 YFSETQ. The CDR3 is made up of 12 amino acids. Trimming removed 7 bases from V and 6 bases from J, with 13 bases in between. The CDR3, as DNA: TGCGCCAGCCGATTAGAATTGGATGGCTACACCTTC. Translated, it gives CASRLELDGYTF.

The chain combines TRBV28 with TRBJ2-1; tentative D call: TRBD2 (6 bases). The CDR3 extends over 19 amino acids. Trimming stripped 2 bases from V and 0 bases from J, with 20 bases between. The V gene's germline CDR1 is MDHEN and CDR2 SYDVKM. The CDR3 DNA reads as TGTGCCAGCAGTTTACTGGGGCCCCTAGCGACTAGCTCCTACAATGAGCAGTTCTTC. It specifies CASSLLGPLATSSYNEQFF.

The rearrangement links TRBV28 to TRBJ2-7; 7 bases line up with TRBD1. V shed 8 bases and J 5 bases; nucleotides not matched to a gene: 18. Germline values: CDR1 MDHEN, CDR2 SYDVKM. This CDR3 contains 16 residues. CDR3 residues: CASDATSGGRFHEQYV. CDR3 DNA: TGTGCCAGCGATGCGACTTCAGGGGGAAGGTTCCACGAGCAGTACGTC.

V gene TRBV7-9 combines with J gene TRBJ2-5; perhaps TRBD1 as D (5 bases). CDR3 length: 16 residues. The germline CDR1 and CDR2 sequences are SEHNR and FQNEAQ (reference sequence). V was pared by 3 bases and J by 0 bases, with 14 bases between. The chain's CDR3 is CASSFLGAGHQETQYF. DNA of the CDR3: TGTGCCAGCAGCTTTTTAGGAGCAGGGCACCAAGAGACCCAGTACTTC.

This clone was counted between two and nine times. The rearrangement links TRBV13 to TRBJ2-3; D might be TRBD1 (5 bases). The CDR3 is made up of 13 amino acids. Per the germline V gene, CDR1 is PRHDT and CDR2 is FYEKMQ (reference sequence). V was clipped by 6 bases and J by 1 base, with 8 bases between them. The CDR3 loop reads CASRQQGTDTQYF. The CDR3 nucleotides are TGTGCCAGCAGACAACAGGGCACAGATACGCAGTATTTT. The whole variable domain, filled in from reference TRBV13 and TRBJ2-3, reads AAGVIQSPRHLIKEKRETATLKCYPIPRHDTVYWYQQGPGQDPQFLISFYEKMQSDKGSIPDRFSAQQFSDYHSELNMSSLELGDSALYFCASRQQGTDTQYFGPGTRLTVL.

This clone has more than one count but fewer than ten. The genes are TRBV18 and TRBJ2-1; D is perhaps TRBD2 (5 bases). Germline CDR1 KGHSH, CDR2 LQKENI. The CDR3 consists of 16 residues. The germline V and J ends were trimmed by 2 bases and 6 bases, with 17 bases remaining between them. The CDR3 region has the DNA TGTGCCAGCTCACCATCGGTTCCGGATGGAGGCAATGAGCAGTTCTTC. This codes for CASSPSVPDGGNEQFF.

The V gene is TRBV5-1, the J gene TRBJ2-1; tentatively, D is TRBD1 (5 bases). Deletions cut 7 bases from V and 6 bases from J, with 8 bases between. The CDR3 has 11 amino acids. The germline V gene encodes CDR1 SGHRS and CDR2 YFSETQ. Here the CDR3 reads CASGRVNEQFF. The CDR3 DNA sequence: TGCGCCAGCGGCAGGGTCAATGAGCAGTTCTTC.

This clone has more than one count but fewer than ten. This chain joins TRBV29-1 and TRBJ1-2; D is undetermined. The CDR3 sequence is 12 residues long. V gave up 3 bases and J gave up 6 bases, with 11 bases separating them. Germline assignment: CDR1 SQVTM and CDR2 ANQGSEA. Here the CDR3 reads CSVDKPRDGYTF. In DNA form, the CDR3 reads TGCAGCGTTGATAAGCCCCGGGATGGCTACACCTTC.

Regarding this clone: At the DNA level, this CDR3 is encoded by other sequences in the same sample as well. The genes are TRBV9 and TRBJ1-1; D call uncertain. The CDR3 spans 12 residues. V gave up 3 bases and J gave up 4 bases, with 7 bases separating them. Germline CDR1 is SGDLS and CDR2 is YYNGEE. CDR3 protein: CASSAGGTEAFF. CDR3 nucleotides: TGTGCCAGCAGCGCAGGTGGCACTGAAGCTTTCTTT.

The chain carries TRBV7-2 and TRBJ1-2, with 10 bases aligning to TRBD1. Trimming at V came to 4 bases and at J to 6 bases, leaving 2 bases not matched to a gene. The CDR3 is 13 residues long. Looked up from germline, CDR1 is SGHTA and CDR2 is FQGNSA. This CDR3 reads CASSSGTGDGYTF. As DNA, the CDR3 is TGTGCCAGCAGCTCCGGGACAGGGGATGGCTACACCTTC.

This clone was detected a few times. For the CDR3, the DNA is TGTGCCAGCAGCCTGGCAAGACTGCCCACCGGGGAGCTGTTTTTT. Its translation is CASSLARLPTGELFF. The chain links TRBV11-2 to TRBJ2-2, with D unresolved. This CDR3 region has 15 residues. The germline CDR1 and CDR2 sequences are SGHAT and FQNNGV. V was clipped by 5 bases and J by 4 bases, with 14 bases between them.

V is TRBV28 and J is TRBJ1-2, with D unclear. Germline-derived CDR1 and CDR2 are MDHEN and SYDVKM. The CDR3 sequence is 14 residues long. V lost 11 bases and J 4 bases, leaving 20 bases between the germline ends. CDR3 nucleotides: TGTGCCTCTGGAAACGACCCAGAGGGCTATGGCTACACCTTC. Its translation is CASGNDPEGYGYTF.

The genes are TRBV5-1 and TRBJ2-5; tentatively, D is TRBD2 (6 bases). This CDR3 contains 16 residues. Germline V lookup: CDR1 SGHRS, CDR2 YFSETQ. V lost 4 bases and J 5 bases, leaving 21 bases between the germline ends. The CDR3 loop is CASSPTAGAAGETQYF. CDR3 nucleotides: TGCGCCAGCAGCCCCACCGCAGGCGCGGCGGGGGAGACCCAGTACTTC.

This clone was detected only a few times. This chain joins TRBV6-5 and TRBJ2-7, with 8 bases fitting TRBD2. Germline trimming cut 6 bases from V and 6 bases from J; bases unmatched to any gene: 10. Germline V gene data show CDR1 as MNHEY and CDR2 as SVGAGI. The length of the CDR3 is 14 residues. Here the CDR3 reads CASSITGTSAEQYV. The DNA of the CDR3 is TGTGCCAGCAGCATCACCGGGACTAGTGCCGAGCAGTACGTC.

The chain has TRBV7-2 and TRBJ2-7; 7 bases are a match to TRBD2. The V gene's germline CDR1 is SGHTA and CDR2 FQGNSA. The J segment lost 0 bases and the V segment lost 1 base, leaving 3 bases of the junction unmatched. The CDR3 spans 15 residues. For the CDR3, the DNA is TGTGCCAGCAGCTTAGAAGCGGGGTACTCCTACGAGCAGTACGTC. This encodes CASSLEAGYSYEQYV.

This chain's CDR3 is CASSVGQVNTEAFF. CDR3 nucleotides: TGTGCCAGCAGCGTTGGTCAGGTGAACACTGAAGCTTTCTTT. V gene TRBV9 combines with J gene TRBJ1-1; no reliable D call. The germline CDR1 and CDR2 sequences are SGDLS and YYNGEE. Trimming removed 2 bases from V and 0 bases from J, with 8 bases in between. The length of the CDR3 is 14 residues. Full variable domain (missing parts from reference TRBV9 and TRBJ1-1): DSGVTQTPKHLITATGQRVTLRCSPRSGDLSVYWYQQSLDQGLQFLIQYYNGEERAKGNILERFSAQQFPDLHSELNLSSLELGDSALYFCASSVGQVNTEAFFGQGTRLTVV.

The chain carries TRBV19 and TRBJ2-1; D is possibly TRBD1 (6 bases). From germline, CDR1 is LNHDA and CDR2 SQIVND (reference sequence). The CDR3 is 15 amino acids. The V gene lost 3 bases and the J gene lost 2 bases, with 11 bases spanning the gap. Here the CDR3 reads CASSILTGTYNEQFF. CDR3 DNA sequence: TGTGCCAGTAGTATCCTAACAGGGACCTACAATGAGCAGTTCTTC.

The rearrangement uses TRBV7-9 and TRBJ1-5; maybe TRBD1 (5 bases). The CDR3 length is 12 residues. Between the trimmed V and J ends, which lost 4 bases and 9 bases, there was a span of 10 bases. Germline values: CDR1 SEHNR, CDR2 FQNEAQ (reference sequence). CDR3 in amino acids: CASSSGGGPQHF. The CDR3 DNA reads TGTGCCAGCAGCTCAGGCGGGGGGCCCCAGCATTTT.